Listed below are T cell receptor beta chains from one sample, sequenced in a study of blood T cells in healthy people across ages. TCRdb independently ran MiXCR on the 5' RACE reads; one entry per CDR3 protein. The sample holds some 1,800,000 distinct CDR3 sequences, about two fifths seen once. Source material: blood. The source is a human donor in good health. The CDR3 runs from the conserved cysteine through the conserved F or W. The D gene is left open where the match is weak. Clone size appears in some rows only: once, few, many, or a class for an expanded clone.

CDR3 protein,CDR3 DNA,clone size,V gene,D gene,J gene
CASSNLGADLGYEQYF,TGTGCCAGCAGCAATCTGGGGGCAGACTTGGGCTACGAGCAGTACTTC,few,TRBV12-3/TRBV12-4,NA,TRBJ2-7
CASSGSPLVDTEAFF,TGTGCCAGCAGCGGTTCCCCCCTTGTAGACACTGAAGCTTTCTTT,few,TRBV5-5,NA,TRBJ1-1
CASRLRSRVGNYGYTF,TGTGCCAGCAGACTTAGAAGTCGGGTTGGAAACTATGGCTACACCTTC,NA,TRBV7-9,NA,TRBJ1-2
CASSERDYGYTF,TGTGCCAGCAGTGAAAGGGACTATGGCTACACCTTC,few,TRBV6-1,NA,TRBJ1-2
CASSPGGANSPLHF,TGTGCCAGCAGCCCCGGCGGTGCCAATTCACCCCTCCACTTT,NA,TRBV28,NA,TRBJ1-6
CSVKTGSYEQFF,TGCAGCGTCAAGACGGGCTCCTACGAGCAGTTCTTC,NA,TRBV29-1,NA,TRBJ2-1
CSVEGKESGIEGYTF,TGCAGCGTTGAGGGGAAGGAGTCAGGCATTGAGGGCTACACCTTC,NA,TRBV29-1,NA,TRBJ1-2
CAIRSDRGDQETQYF,TGTGCCATCAGATCGGACAGGGGCGACCAAGAGACCCAGTACTTC,NA,TRBV10-3,TRBD1,TRBJ2-5
CATSRAGQGDNQPQQF,TGTGCCACCTCGCGAGCTGGACAGGGTGACAATCAGCCCCAGCAGTTT,NA,TRBV24-1,TRBD1,TRBJ1-5
CASSLGGQASPQYF,TGTGCCAGCAGTTTAGGAGGGCAGGCATCCCCCCAGTACTTC,few,TRBV12-3/TRBV12-4,NA,TRBJ2-5
CSARVARWREQYF,TGCAGTGCTAGAGTGGCCAGATGGCGCGAGCAGTACTTC,NA,TRBV20-1,NA,TRBJ2-7
CASSVRGSSVGYTF,TGTGCCAGCAGCGTCAGGGGGTCTTCGGTCGGCTACACCTTC,NA,TRBV28,TRBD1,TRBJ1-2
CSGDGGASYNEQFF,TGCAGTGGAGACGGGGGGGCCTCCTACAATGAGCAGTTCTTC,few,TRBV20-1,TRBD2,TRBJ2-1
CASTRGGSGLQETQYF,TGTGCCAGCACCCGCGGCGGTAGCGGATTACAAGAGACCCAGTACTTC,few,TRBV9,NA,TRBJ2-5
CAISSSGGEQYEQYF,TGTGCCATCAGTTCTAGCGGGGGGGAACAATACGAGCAGTACTTC,many,TRBV10-3,TRBD2,TRBJ2-7
CASRILGEETQYF,TGCGCCAGCAGGATACTTGGGGAAGAGACCCAGTACTTC,NA,TRBV5-1,NA,TRBJ2-5
CASSLWRQINEQFF,TGTGCCAGCAGCTTATGGCGGCAGATCAATGAGCAGTTCTTC,NA,TRBV7-2,NA,TRBJ2-1
CASRSGASTSGANVLTF,TGTGCCAGCAGGTCGGGCGCCTCAACCTCTGGGGCCAACGTCCTGACTTTC,once,TRBV28,NA,TRBJ2-6
CAISDRRSYEQYF,TGTGCCATCTCTGATAGACGAAGCTACGAGCAGTACTTC,few,TRBV10-3,NA,TRBJ2-7
CASSSVQGEGTEAFF,TGTGCCAGCAGTTCTGTTCAGGGGGAAGGCACTGAAGCTTTCTTT,few,TRBV12-3/TRBV12-4,TRBD1,TRBJ1-1
CATTQNQGALYEQYF,TGTGCCACCACCCAGAATCAGGGGGCGCTTTACGAGCAGTACTTC,NA,TRBV15,TRBD1,TRBJ2-7
CASSFAGSNEQFF,TGTGCCAGCAGCTTTGCGGGATCCAATGAGCAGTTCTTC,NA,TRBV7-2,NA,TRBJ2-1
CATALSPDGNEQFF,TGTGCCACGGCGTTGAGTCCAGATGGCAATGAGCAGTTCTTC,NA,TRBV10-3,NA,TRBJ2-1
CASSRDFRDGYNEQFF,TGTGCCAGCAGCCGAGACTTCCGGGACGGTTACAATGAGCAGTTCTTC,NA,TRBV5-5,NA,TRBJ2-1
CASSLGDGAQYF,TGTGCCAGCAGCTTAGGGGACGGGGCGCAGTATTTT,few,TRBV7-9,NA,TRBJ2-3
CASRPRDYYTGELFF,TGTGCCAGCAGACCCCGGGACTACTACACCGGGGAGCTGTTTTTT,NA,TRBV11-1,TRBD2,TRBJ2-2
CASKPGGGDTQYF,TGTGCCAGCAAACCCGGGGGAGGGGATACGCAGTATTTT,few,TRBV7-2,TRBD2,TRBJ2-3
CASSLEPQGPYGHTF,TGTGCCAGCAGCCTAGAACCACAGGGTCCCTATGGCCACACCTTC,NA,TRBV7-8,NA,TRBJ1-2
CASSTRGLDEQFF,TGTGCCAGCAGCACCCGAGGACTCGATGAGCAGTTCTTC,few,TRBV9,NA,TRBJ2-1
CASSRETDRGFSYEQYF,TGCGCCAGCAGCCGAGAAACGGACAGGGGATTCTCCTACGAGCAGTACTTC,NA,TRBV4-3,TRBD1,TRBJ2-7
CASSLHPDRVGQPQHF,TGTGCCAGCAGCTTACACCCAGACAGGGTTGGACAGCCCCAGCATTTT,NA,TRBV5-6,TRBD1,TRBJ1-5
CASSLTSPKQETQYF,TGTGCCAGCAGCTTAACGTCCCCCAAACAAGAGACCCAGTACTTC,NA,TRBV7-3,NA,TRBJ2-5
CASSLPGTGGRETQYF,TGTGCCAGCAGTTTACCTGGGACAGGGGGACGAGAGACCCAGTACTTC,NA,TRBV2,TRBD1,TRBJ2-5
CASGPRGLAGGYEQYF,TGTGCTAGTGGTCCACGAGGACTAGCGGGGGGGTACGAGCAGTACTTC,NA,TRBV12-5,TRBD2,TRBJ2-7
CASSLGTALYNEQFF,TGTGCCAGCAGTTTAGGGACAGCTCTATACAATGAGCAGTTCTTC,NA,TRBV12-3/TRBV12-4,NA,TRBJ2-1
CASSPPTDYYERYF,TGTGCCAGCAGTCCCCCGACAGATTACTACGAGCGGTACTTC,NA,TRBV6-2/TRBV6-3,NA,TRBJ2-7
CASSSWRVKTAGVTGSYNEQFF,TGTGCCAGCAGCTCCTGGAGGGTGAAAACCGCGGGGGTAACGGGCTCCTACAATGAGCAGTTCTTC,NA,TRBV7-9,TRBD2,TRBJ2-1
CSARDRRTGAFGYGYTF,TGCAGTGCTAGAGATCGTAGGACAGGCGCGTTCGGCTATGGCTACACCTTC,NA,TRBV20-1,TRBD1,TRBJ1-2
CASSLEGLQGWSSYNEQFF,TGTGCCAGCAGCTTAGAGGGCTTGCAGGGCTGGAGCTCCTACAATGAGCAGTTCTTC,once,TRBV11-1,NA,TRBJ2-1
CASSLASGGQPQHF,TGCGCCAGCAGCTTGGCCTCGGGAGGTCAGCCCCAGCATTTT,few,TRBV5-1,NA,TRBJ1-5
CASRSWTGLNEQFF,TGTGCCAGCAGATCTTGGACAGGACTCAATGAGCAGTTCTTC,few,TRBV28,TRBD1,TRBJ2-1
CASSRMGSSSYEQYF,TGTGCCAGCAGCCGGATGGGCTCCAGCTCCTACGAGCAGTACTTC,few,TRBV7-2,NA,TRBJ2-7
CSATGLPAGETQYF,TGCAGTGCTACGGGACTTCCGGCCGGGGAGACCCAGTACTTC,NA,TRBV20-1,NA,TRBJ2-5
CASSSSSGSYNEQFF,TGTGCCAGCAGCTCTTCCAGCGGGAGCTACAATGAGCAGTTCTTC,NA,TRBV11-2,TRBD2,TRBJ2-1
CAISGPHGEGEYGYTF,TGTGCCATCAGTGGCCCTCATGGGGAGGGGGAATATGGCTACACCTTC,few,TRBV10-3,NA,TRBJ1-2
CAISVRGTYGYTF,TGTGCCATCAGTGTTAGGGGAACCTATGGCTACACCTTC,NA,TRBV10-3,NA,TRBJ1-2
CASSHDRRLSGNTIYF,TGTGCCAGCAGCCACGACAGGCGTCTCTCTGGAAACACCATATATTTT,few,TRBV7-2,NA,TRBJ1-3
CATSRVMGRSTDTQYF,TGTGCCACCAGCAGAGTGATGGGGAGGTCCACAGATACGCAGTATTTT,few,TRBV15,NA,TRBJ2-3